Listed below are T cell receptor beta chains from one sample, sequenced in a study of blood T cell repertoires in COVID-19. TCRdb's copy holds only in-frame clones and misses some; the assay was immunoSEQ multiplex PCR. This repertoire shows about 200,000 clones, about 86% found once; its top ten account for 0.75% to 0.95%. Material: peripheral blood. All receptors derive from a woman in her 70s with acute or convalescent COVID-19. The CDR3 runs from the conserved cysteine through the conserved F or W.

13	TRBV19	CASKGQGLVGYTF
15	TRBV7-9	CASSRTSGGAETQYF
14	TRBV6-5	CASRTPGGGEKLFF
15	TRBV28	CASSLLSGLSYEQYF
18	TRBV5-4	CASSPGTATLATNEKLFF
14	TRBV6-1	CASSERGWYTEAFF
13	TRBV2	CASRRLEIETQYF
12	TRBV12-3/TRBV12-4	CAAGLVWYEQFF
19	TRBV5-5	CASSLFMTSGSSSTDTQYF
13	TRBV5-6	CASSLAVPYEQYF
16	TRBV2	CASSEQGQGGNSPLHF
15	TRBV6-5	CASSSGPASTDTQYF
15	TRBV27	CASSFLQGDYNEQFF
14	TRBV6-5	CASRRRDSNQPQHF
14	TRBV2	CASSYVRGVNEQFF
21	TRBV4-2	CASSQIAPGQASSGSYNEQFF
15	TRBV5-6	CASSSVRGLSYGYTF
16	TRBV10-3	CAISESGSSGANVLTF
14	TRBV2	CASMLQGYQETQYF
16	TRBV24-1	CATSDTGGAFTDTQYF
17	TRBV10-3	CAISDGSVSSGANVLTF
14	TRBV11-2	CASSRGNHGNTIYF
15	TRBV28	CASTSLSGSYNEQFF
13	TRBV6-2/TRBV6-3	CASSSGTYGTQYF
17	TRBV5-1	CASSLGPLTAMNTEAFF
14	TRBV3-1/TRBV3-2	CASSEGLMNTEAFF
15	TRBV9	CASSPSPWQDYGYTF
13	TRBV11-2	CASSLGLTGELFF
14	TRBV27	CASSLRHSGQPQHF
12	TRBV12-3/TRBV12-4	CASSLGGDEQFF
13	TRBV19	CASSIVSVEKLFF
14	TRBV6-1	CASSEVAGDSPLHF
16	TRBV10-2	CASSDGRGTKSSPLHF
13	TRBV6-5	CASSTRFNEKLFF
14	TRBV6-4	CASSEQPTNYGYTF
15	TRBV7-2	CASSLEGLRNTEAFF
12	TRBV5-4	CASSLSGSHQFF
12	TRBV2	CASVLQDSPLHF
15	TRBV6-5	CASSLPGGQSEKLFF
14	TRBV29-1	CSVVGGANTGELFF
14	TRBV7-2	CASSPGQVNTEAFF
14	TRBV5-1	CASSLEDYLNEQFF
15	TRBV25-1	CASSEYGGLGNTIYF
14	TRBV7-2	CASSYRTATYEQYF
15	TRBV11-2	CASSLRLAPYNEQFF
17	TRBV9	CASSRGTGGNSNQPQHF
14	TRBV16	CASSRGTGGTEAFF
11	TRBV6-5	CASSYAGGYTF
11	TRBV20-1	CSARWGHEQFF
13	TRBV29-1	CSVDRGTPYEQYF
17	TRBV7-2	CASSLGSSGRLYNEQFF
13	TRBV12-3/TRBV12-4	CASSLGGRGEQFF
16	TRBV18	CASSPILGGVNTEAFF
16	TRBV4-1	CASSPLGGRGTDTQYF
18	TRBV9	CASSVIGSGSSYNSPLHF
17	TRBV6-2/TRBV6-3	CASSDATGLAGASEQFF
13	TRBV29-1	CSVEKGGTDTQYF
15	TRBV28	CASTPQTGARTEAFF
15	TRBV5-1	CASSSPLAGVETQYF